One and the same sample provided the 23 T cell receptor beta chains below, sequenced in a study of monozygotic twins with inflammatory bowel disease. With the 5' RACE reads reprocessed, TCRdb shows one record per CDR3 protein and no DNA. In all, the sample yields around 230,000 distinct CDR3 sequences. Sequencing input: blood. The receptors stem from a human donor with ulcerative colitis or Crohn's disease, or a healthy co-twin of an affected twin (not recorded which).

The chain joins TRBV9 to TRBJ1-1. The CDR3 length is 12 residues. Per the germline V gene, CDR1 is SGDLS and CDR2 is YYNGEE. CDR3 residues: CASSVEEGEAFF.

The chain combines TRBV3-1 with TRBJ1-2; the TCRdb call, TRBD1, lacks DNA for checking. Germline CDR1 is LGHDT and CDR2 is YNNKEL (reference sequence). The CDR3 is 14 amino acids. The CDR3 is CASSAPGANYGYTF.

The chain employs TRBV19 and TRBJ1-3; TCRdb designates TRBD1, a call that cannot be tested without DNA. CDR3 size: 14 residues. The germline V gene encodes CDR1 LNHDA and CDR2 SQIVND (reference sequence). The CDR3 reads CASSIWTAGNTIYF.

This CDR3 is CSASVTGAYEQYF. The chain joins TRBV20-1 to TRBJ2-7. CDR1 DFQATT and CDR2 SNEGSKA come from the germline V gene (reference sequence). This CDR3 has 13 residues.

The CDR3 reads CASAGQGGTEAFF. The chain couples TRBV5-1 to TRBJ1-1; TCRdb names TRBD1, which stays unverified in the absence of DNA. The CDR3 has 13 residues. CDR1 and CDR2 from the germline V gene are SGHRS and YFSETQ.

The chain is built from TRBV20-1 and TRBJ1-2; the D gene TCRdb calls, TRBD1, cannot be checked with no DNA. The CDR3 spans 15 residues. Germline V lookup: CDR1 DFQATT, CDR2 SNEGSKA (reference sequence). CDR3 region: CSARDGQGGDYGYTF.

V is TRBV12-3 or TRBV12-4 and J is TRBJ2-3. This CDR3 spans 13 amino acids. CDR3 region: CASTAGYTDTQYF.

The V gene is TRBV11-2, the J gene TRBJ1-2; absent DNA, TCRdb's TRBD1 call cannot be checked. The CDR3 totals 15 residues. Germline CDR1 reads SGHAT; CDR2 reads FQNNGV. The CDR3 sequence: CASSLAPGGAYGYTF.

The chain has TRBV4-1 and TRBJ2-3; as DNA is missing, the TRBD1 call by TCRdb cannot be tested. The CDR3 is 11 residues long. Per germline, CDR1 MGHRA and CDR2 YSYEKL. The CDR3 protein is CASSQARSQYF.

This chain links TRBV7-8 with TRBJ2-1; TCRdb indicates TRBD2, and absent DNA this call remains unverified. CDR1 is SGHVS, CDR2 FQNEAQ, per germline. The CDR3 extends over 15 amino acids. The CDR3 is CASSTGTRTYNEQFF.

The chain recombines TRBV5-1 with TRBJ1-4; the TRBD1 assignment by TCRdb is unverifiable without DNA. This CDR3 comprises 15 residues. CDR1 is SGHRS and CDR2 is YFSETQ in the germline V gene. The CDR3 here is CASSFGDRSNEKLFF.

The chain employs TRBV15 and TRBJ2-7; the D call of TRBD1 rests on TCRdb alone, since no DNA is present to check it. The CDR3 sequence is 14 residues long. Germline V CDR1 and CDR2: LNHNV, YYDKDF (reference sequence). The CDR3 spells CATSREKGAYEQYF.

The chain carries TRBV5-1 and TRBJ1-5; checking the TCRdb D call of TRBD1 is not possible without DNA. The CDR3 loop spans 13 amino acids. Germline V CDR1 and CDR2: SGHRS, YFSETQ. This CDR3 reads CATRRDEGQPQHF.

The V call is TRBV20-1, the J call TRBJ1-1; TCRdb gives TRBD1 as the D gene, but with no DNA this cannot be confirmed. The CDR3 is made up of 14 amino acids. Germline CDR1 reads DFQATT; CDR2 reads SNEGSKA (reference sequence). CDR3 region: CSARGDRITVEAFF.

The rearrangement uses TRBV20-1 and TRBJ1-1. The length of the CDR3 is 13 residues. The germline CDR1 and CDR2 sequences are DFQATT and SNEGSKA (reference sequence). This CDR3 is CSALRTVLTEAFF.

The chain has TRBV24-1 and TRBJ2-2; TCRdb reports TRBD1, a call that lacks DNA to check it against. The germline gives CDR1 KGHDR, CDR2 SFDVKD. The CDR3 has 16 residues. The CDR3 region is CATSDWTGRFAGELFF.

The chain recombines TRBV20-1 with TRBJ1-5. Germline V lookup: CDR1 DFQATT, CDR2 SNEGSKA (reference sequence). The CDR3 has 13 amino acids. The CDR3 protein is CSATENSNQPQHF.

The genes are TRBV5-1 and TRBJ2-5; the D call of TRBD2 rests on TCRdb alone, since no DNA is present to check it. The germline gives CDR1 SGHRS, CDR2 YFSETQ. The CDR3 extends over 16 amino acids. Here the CDR3 reads CASSLNPSADQETQYF.

V is TRBV10-3 and J is TRBJ1-6. Germline V gene data show CDR1 as ENHRY and CDR2 as SYGVKD. CDR3 length: 15 residues. This CDR3 is CAIRASQNNNSPLHF.

The V and J genes are TRBV5-1 and TRBJ1-1. There are 15 residues in the CDR3. Germline CDR1 is SGHRS and CDR2 is YFSETQ. The CDR3 protein is CASSVKVGSNTEAFF.

The chain is built from TRBV5-1 and TRBJ2-5; the D call from TCRdb, TRBD2, cannot be confirmed without DNA. CDR3 length: 16 amino acids. Germline V lookup: CDR1 SGHRS, CDR2 YFSETQ. The CDR3 loop is CASSLGTSGREETQYF.

The V gene is TRBV5-4, the J gene TRBJ2-1; TCRdb gives TRBD1 as the D gene, but with no DNA this cannot be confirmed. CDR3 length equals 14 residues. CDR1 SGHNT and CDR2 YYREEE come from the germline V gene (reference sequence). The CDR3 is CASSLLQGYNEQFF.

The genes are TRBV12-3 or TRBV12-4 and TRBJ2-3. The CDR3 loop spans 12 amino acids. The CDR3 loop reads CASSLVTDTQYF.